These 13 T cell receptor beta chains originate from one sample sequenced in a study of T cells in Graves' hyperthyroidism and ophthalmopathy. TCR beta CDR3 region amplification was performed from RNA transcripts. HTBI primers were used for first-round RT-PCR of the TCR CDR3. TCRdb reanalysed the multiplex PCR reads using MiXCR and keeps one entry per CDR3 protein. Of some 370,000 distinct CDR3 sequences in the sample, roughly 13% are singletons; the top ten hold around 28%. Sequencing was carried out using blood. The source of these receptors is a man in his fifties with Graves' ophthalmopathy.

This clonotype has a count of ten or more. This chain's CDR3 is CASSPGTSRYNEQFF. The DNA of the CDR3 is TGTGCCAGCAGCCCCGGGACTAGCAGATACAATGAGCAGTTCTTC. The rearrangement links TRBV7-9 to TRBJ2-1; 9 bases are shared with TRBD2. Germline trimming cut 5 bases from V and 4 bases from J; bases unmatched to any gene: 6. Germline CDR1 SEHNR, CDR2 FQNEAQ (reference sequence). The CDR3 contains 15 residues.

This clonotype was observed many times. The chain employs TRBV11-3 and TRBJ2-3; 12 bases line up with TRBD2. Germline CDR1 and CDR2: SGHNT and YENEEA. V was pared by 3 bases and J by 3 bases, with 7 bases of the junction left unmatched. The CDR3 covers 17 residues. In nucleotides, the CDR3 is TGTGCCAGCAGCTTCAAGACTAGCGGGAGAAGAACAGATACGCAGTATTTT. It codes for CASSFKTSGRRTDTQYF.

This clonotype appeared many times. The CDR3 DNA is TGTGCCAGCAGCCAGCCGACAGACCAAGCTTTCTTT. Residues: CASSQPTDQAFF. The chain carries TRBV5-6 and TRBJ1-1, with a possible D match to TRBD1 (5 bases). CDR1 and CDR2 (germline): SGHDT, YYEEEE. The V end lost 4 bases, the J end lost 9 bases, and 13 bases lay between the germline ends. The CDR3 totals 12 residues.

The CDR3 DNA reads as TGTGCCAGCAGTTTAATTAAGAACACCGGGGAGCTGTTTTTT. Its protein product is CASSLIKNTGELFF. The gene calls are TRBV28 and TRBJ2-2; D is uncertain. In germline, CDR1 is MDHEN, CDR2 SYDVKM. The V and J ends lost 2 bases and 1 base respectively, with 5 bases between them. CDR3 size: 14 residues.

This clonotype was observed many times. The chain recombines TRBV3-1 with TRBJ2-2; 9 nucleotides line up with TRBD2. Trimming removed 3 bases from V and 6 bases from J; junction bases left unmatched: 5. Germline CDR1 and CDR2: LGHDT and YNNKEL (reference sequence). The CDR3 is 15 amino acids. The CDR3 loop is CASSQRGGRAGELFF. In DNA, the CDR3 is TGTGCCAGCAGCCAGCGAGGCGGGAGGGCCGGGGAGCTGTTTTTT.

About this clonotype: A much larger clone differs from this one at a single base, so this may be a read error. For the CDR3, the DNA is TGTGCCAGCAGTTATGTTCCGGCGGGAGGAGACTATGAGCAGTTCTTC. This encodes CASSYVPAGGDYEQFF. The chain couples TRBV12-3 or TRBV12-4 to TRBJ2-1; the match to TRBD2 covers 8 bases. The CDR3 length is 16 residues. V lost 4 bases to trimming and J lost 8 bases; unmatched junction nucleotides: 13.

This clonotype came up many times. The chain couples TRBV20-1 to TRBJ1-4; 10 positions match TRBD1. With V trimmed by 5 bases and J by 7 bases, 10 bases remained unmatched. Germline V lookup: CDR1 DFQATT, CDR2 SNEGSKA (reference sequence). The CDR3 sequence is 15 residues long. The CDR3 sequence is CSARIDRGLGEKLFF. The CDR3 DNA reads as TGCAGTGCTCGGATCGACAGGGGGCTTGGTGAAAAACTGTTTTTT.

This clonotype was counted ten times or more. The genes are TRBV5-1 and TRBJ2-7; maybe TRBD1 (5 bases). CDR3 length: 12 amino acids. Trimming pared 4 bases from V and 5 bases from J, leaving 10 bases between. Germline CDR1 SGHRS, CDR2 YFSETQ. For the CDR3, the DNA is TGCGCCAGCAGCCTGGGGCTGGACGAGCAGTACTTC. The encoded protein is CASSLGLDEQYF.

This clonotype was detected ten times or more. This chain links TRBV20-1 with TRBJ2-7; TRBD1 aligns across 9 bases. Germline-derived CDR1 and CDR2 are DFQATT and SNEGSKA (reference sequence). The CDR3 length is 14 residues. Unmatched junction bases numbered 5, after V lost 4 bases and J lost 1 base. The CDR3 DNA reads TGCAGTGCTACCGGGACAGGGACTTCCTACGAGCAGTACTTC. Translated: CSATGTGTSYEQYF.

This clonotype was counted many times. V is TRBV3-1 and J is TRBJ1-1; the match to TRBD1 covers 11 bases. Germline V lookup: CDR1 LGHDT, CDR2 YNNKEL (reference sequence). This CDR3 has 14 amino acids. V lost 5 bases, J lost 7 bases, and 6 bases stayed unmatched. This CDR3 reads CASSRGQGAGEAFF. CDR3 coding DNA: TGTGCCAGCAGCAGAGGACAGGGGGCTGGTGAAGCTTTCTTT.

The gene calls are TRBV13 and TRBJ1-1, with D maybe TRBD1 (6 bases). The ends were cut back, 5 bases at V and 4 bases at J, with 8 bases in the middle. In germline, CDR1 is PRHDT, CDR2 FYEKMQ (reference sequence). CDR3 length equals 12 residues. CDR3 sequence: CASSGGATEAFF. CDR3 coding DNA: TGTGCCAGCAGCGGGGGGGCCACTGAAGCTTTCTTT. The full variable domain, completed using reference TRBV13 and TRBJ1-1, is AAGVIQSPRHLIKEKRETATLKCYPIPRHDTVYWYQQGPGQDPQFLISFYEKMQSDKGSIPDRFSAQQFSDYHSELNMSSLELGDSALYFCASSGGATEAFFGQGTRLTVV.

This clonotype was seen many times. This chain connects TRBV18 to TRBJ2-1, with TRBD2 identical over 9 bases. Germline CDR1 is KGHSH and CDR2 is LQKENI. The ends lost 6 bases at V and 6 bases at J; junction bases unmatched: 6. CDR3 size: 14 residues. CDR3 residues: CASSFSGSLNEQFF. The CDR3 region has the DNA TGTGCCAGCTCTTTTAGCGGGAGTCTCAATGAGCAGTTCTTC.

This clonotype occurred a few times. The chain uses TRBV20-1 and TRBJ1-5, with TRBD1 as a possible D gene (5 bases). There are 16 residues in the CDR3. Germline assignment: CDR1 DFQATT and CDR2 SNEGSKA (reference sequence). V dropped 3 bases and J dropped 0 bases, with 15 bases sitting between them. Here the CDR3 DNA reads TGCAGTGCTAGTCGGGGAGGGGTAAATAGCAATCAGCCCCAGCATTTT. Translating gives CSASRGGVNSNQPQHF.